The clone carrying this TCR beta chain was counted only a few times. What it binds is unknown. This specimen belongs to a study of identical twins. Study-level findings and limits: In zero-insertion analyses, partial confounding could arise from invariant MAIT and iNKT cells.

Each CDR3 protein gets one entry after TCRdb re-called the 5' RACE reads with MiXCR. This sample has about 520,000 distinct CDR3 sequences, with less than 25% found just once. Separately, the same data were catalogued under a study of T cells expressing NK-cell markers. From that paper: In a handful of donors, these clonotypes also led the CD3+CD56-NKG2C+ fraction.

The sequencing sample was made of CD4+ T cells sorted from blood. The sequence was collected from a woman aged 18-35 years in good health.

Here the CDR3 DNA reads TGTGCCAGCAGGCAGACAGGGGTACTTAACGAGCAGTACTTC. Its protein product is CASRQTGVLNEQYF. The V gene is TRBV12-3 or TRBV12-4, the J gene TRBJ2-7; 8 positions agree with TRBD1. V lost 6 bases, J lost 5 bases, and 9 bases stayed unmatched. The CDR3 runs 14 residues.